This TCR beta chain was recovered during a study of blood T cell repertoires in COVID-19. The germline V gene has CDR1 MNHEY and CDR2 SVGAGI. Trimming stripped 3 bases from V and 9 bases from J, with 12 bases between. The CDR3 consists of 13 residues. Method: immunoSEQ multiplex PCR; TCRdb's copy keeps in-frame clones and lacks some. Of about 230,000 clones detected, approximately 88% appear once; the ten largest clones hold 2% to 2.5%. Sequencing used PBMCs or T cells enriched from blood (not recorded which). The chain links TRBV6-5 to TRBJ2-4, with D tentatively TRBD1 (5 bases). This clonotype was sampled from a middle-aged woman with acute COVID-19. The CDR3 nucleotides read TGTGCCAGCAGTTATCTCCAGGGTGGCATTCAGTACTTC. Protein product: CASSYLQGGIQYF.